What follows describes a single T cell receptor beta chain. Its target is unknown. The entry originates in a study of cytomegalovirus exposure and HLA in healthy donors. Broader study findings: Immune exposure was documented only through CMV serostatus. The study designated about 160 TCR beta chains cytomegalovirus-associated.

Germline V gene sequence: CDR1 MNHNY, CDR2 SVGAGI (reference sequence). The CDR3 is 14 residues long. V dropped 6 bases and J dropped 2; count of bases not matched to a gene: 4. A multiplex PCR was run with 60 Vbeta primers and 13 Jbeta primers. Produced via immunoSEQ multiplex PCR; TCRdb's table is partial and in-frame only. The table shows roughly 130,000 clones, with 75% to 85% occurring only once. V is TRBV6-6 and J is TRBJ1-5, with TRBD1 identical over 7 bases. Sequenced material: PBMCs. The clonotype originates from a man aged 40-49 years in good health and CMV-seronegative. In DNA form, the CDR3 reads TGTGCCAGCAGCCAAGGGACAGGCAATCAGCCCCAGCATTTT. Its translation is CASSQGTGNQPQHF.